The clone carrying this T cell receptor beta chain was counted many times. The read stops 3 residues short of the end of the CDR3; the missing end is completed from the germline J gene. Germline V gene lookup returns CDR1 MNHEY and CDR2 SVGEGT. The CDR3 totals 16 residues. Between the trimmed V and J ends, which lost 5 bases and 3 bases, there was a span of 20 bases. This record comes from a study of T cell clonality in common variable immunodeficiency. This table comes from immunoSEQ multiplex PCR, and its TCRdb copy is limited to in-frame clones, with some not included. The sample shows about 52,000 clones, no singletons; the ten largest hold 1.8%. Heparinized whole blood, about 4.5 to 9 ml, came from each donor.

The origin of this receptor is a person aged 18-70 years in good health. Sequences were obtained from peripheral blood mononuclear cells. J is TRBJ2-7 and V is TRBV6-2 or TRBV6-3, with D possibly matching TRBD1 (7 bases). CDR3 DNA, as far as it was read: TGTGCCAGCAGTAAACGGCGGGACAGATCTTTCTACGAG. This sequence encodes CASSKRRDRSFYE. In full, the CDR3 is CASSKRRDRSFYEQYF.